Listed below are T cell receptor beta chains from one sample, sequenced in a study of CD8+CD57+ T cells in acquired aplastic anemia. From the reads, TCRdb called clonotypes with MiXCR, one entry per CDR3 protein. The sample lists roughly 80,000 distinct CDR3 sequences, about 70% occurring once. The sample taken for sequencing was sorted CD4+, CD8+, or CD8+CD57+ T cells (not recorded which) from PBMCs. Receptors were obtained from a human donor with aplastic anemia. The conserved cysteine and the conserved F or W are not part of the CDR3 here. The order of the fields is V gene, CDR3 protein.

V gene: TRBV29-1
CDR3 protein: SVGRRLSIPQY

V gene: TRBV7-2
CDR3 protein: ASSPQTGTQY

V gene: TRBV24-1
CDR3 protein: ATRTSVEDTQY

V gene: TRBV29-1
CDR3 protein: SVDFGFGETQY

V gene: TRBV7-2
CDR3 protein: ASSIRQGAGEQY

V gene: TRBV19
CDR3 protein: ASSIAKNTEAF

V gene: TRBV9
CDR3 protein: ASSPDRGSGQPQH

V gene: TRBV7-6
CDR3 protein: ASSLEPKAADTQY

V gene: TRBV24-1
CDR3 protein: ATSDTPGKRGIEQY

V gene: TRBV4-1
CDR3 protein: ASSQGRGGLYEQY

V gene: TRBV5-6
CDR3 protein: ASTPVGGRSESPLH

V gene: TRBV25-1
CDR3 protein: ASSVGTSGIYNEQF

V gene: TRBV2
CDR3 protein: ASSEGTTSGGYNEQF

V gene: TRBV9
CDR3 protein: ASGTSRGYT

V gene: TRBV7-9
CDR3 protein: ASSAELYNEQF

V gene: TRBV10-1
CDR3 protein: ASSGGSGANVLT